The entry below describes one TCR beta chain. The target antigen is unknown. In the original workflow: Filtering differed because ImmunoSEQ produced junction-only sequences that carried no quality scores. The method was immunoSEQ multiplex PCR; TCRdb's version includes in-frame clones alone and lacks a portion of them. V and J calls and clone size come straight from that table; D and trimming were deduced from the DNA. Of millions of clones in the sample, about 93% were seen once. The naive CD8 fraction comprised CD45RO-negative cells positively selected for CCR7 and excluded terminally differentiated effector memory CD45RA+ cells. V gave up 0 bases and J gave up 4 bases; unmatched junction bases: 6. Per the germline V gene, CDR1 is SGDLS and CDR2 is YYNGEE. This CDR3 spans 16 amino acids. This sample is part of a study of shared clonotypes between healthy human individuals. About the research overall: Used for every donor were three CD4 naive, three CD4 memory, two CD8 naive and one CD8 memory plate. The study's findings and limits: The study generally estimated greater richness for naive than memory subsets.

V gene TRBV9 combines with J gene TRBJ2-3; 9 positions match TRBD2. The receptor was derived from a man aged 18 to 35 in good health. Some clones in this sample may be carry-over from other donors' samples. The specimen sequenced was naive CD8+ T cells from PBMCs. The CDR3 is CASSVEASGTSDTQYF. CDR3 coding DNA: TGTGCCAGCAGCGTAGAGGCTAGCGGGACCTCAGATACGCAGTATTTT.